This T cell receptor beta chain was found in a study of T cell responses to AZD1222 COVID-19 vaccine. Assay used: immunoSEQ multiplex PCR; TCRdb lists only in-frame clones, some missing. The sample carries approximately 77,000 clones, more than 85% recorded once. This clonotype originated in an adult who received the AZD1222 COVID-19 vaccine. This sample comprised peripheral blood, obtained 28 days after the second AZD1222 dose.

The CDR3 loop is CASSLEGGGGNQPQHF. The CDR3, as DNA: TGCGCCAGCAGCTTGGAGGGCGGGGGTGGCAATCAGCCCCAGCATTTT. The chain is built from TRBV5-1 and TRBJ1-5; TRBD1 might be the D (5 bases). Per the germline V gene, CDR1 is SGHRS and CDR2 is YFSETQ. V dropped 0 bases and J dropped 2 bases, with 12 bases sitting between them. The CDR3 contains 16 residues.